This T cell receptor beta chain originates from a study of blood T cell repertoires in COVID-19 (dated by TCRdb to about 2020). Looking at the study overall: Samples covering the acute and convalescent phases of COVID-19 were provided by collaborators in the United States, Italy and Spain. The prospective study material was composed of cDNA or gDNA derived from T cells, B-cell-depleted T cells, or PBMCs. The dataset comprised deeply sampled blood TCRbeta repertoires from subjects exposed to, actively infected with, or recovered from COVID-19. The repertoires were released in a freely available public database intended as a resource for research on the immune response to SARS-CoV-2. Samples were obtained from the ongoing ImmuneRACE study (first 160 participants) and from 1,200 or so subjects provided by 6 global collaborators. Nearly every sample came with metadata listing a de-identified subject ID, COVID-19 status, age in years and sex. HLA class I and class II types, where available, came from metadata supplied by the sample provider rather than from assay-based typing. What the study reported, not specific to this receptor: How much clinical and demographic metadata was included differed by source and by participant, and the metadata was provided uncurated.

Comment on this clone: Its antigen is still unknown. Per-base qualities were not stored, and no clone one base away is much larger.

From the cysteine up to the phenylalanine, the CDR3 has a length of 15 residues. Only CDR3 DNA is held: 45 bases, read in frame from base 1. V loses 4 bases at its end and J loses 6 bases; junction bases beyond the gene matches: 7. The germline V gene yields SGHRS for CDR1 and YFSETQ for CDR2. TCRbeta CDR3 regions were amplified from genomic DNA using the immunoSEQ Assay, a bias-controlled multiplex PCR. Per the original workflow: The number of nucleated cells in each sample was estimated by amplification of reference gene primers within the assay. Sequence reads were collapsed and filtered to measure the absolute abundance of every unique TCRbeta CDR3 rearrangement. For each sample, productive Simpson clonality was calculated as the square root of Simpson's diversity index across productive rearrangements. The table comes from immuneACCESS by way of TCRdb, which keeps in-frame sequences with V and J called. Part of the clones is missing from these tables; in studies checked, under half for an unresolved V gene and the rest for unknown reasons. From that table come the V and J calls and clone size; the DNA was used to work out D and trimming. This sample gives about 670,000 clones in total; 85% to 90% of them show up just once. In total, the top ten clones hold roughly 0.25% of the sample.

Whole blood was collected in K2EDTA tubes by collaborating institutions according to the institutions' own protocols. For TCRbeta analysis, collaborators shipped samples as frozen whole blood, isolated PBMCs, or DNA extracted from either of those sample types. This TCR derives from a woman aged 18-29 years with acute or convalescent COVID-19. This receptor chain uses TRBV5-1 and TRBJ1-4; 9 bases in between match TRBD1. What was sequenced was peripheral blood. The nucleotide sequence is TGCGCCAGCAGCAGGATCCGGGACAGGGATGAAAAACTGTTTTTT. Its coded protein is CASSRIRDRDEKLFF.